The T cell receptor beta chain described here comes from a study of blood T cell repertoires in COVID-19. Looking at the study overall: Italy, Spain and the United States were the sources of the convalescent and acute COVID-19 samples.

Method: immunoSEQ multiplex PCR; TCRdb's copy keeps in-frame clones and lacks some. The profile shows around 300,000 clones, 85% of them singletons. Enrollees, about 18 to 89 years old, lived in 24 US areas. Material for sequencing was PBMCs or T cells enriched from blood (not recorded which). The source of this sequence is a woman aged 45 to 65 who had recovered from COVID-19.

As DNA, the CDR3 is TGCGCCAGCAGCGGGGACAGGGGGCTAAGAGAAAAACTGTTTTTT. It is translated as CASSGDRGLREKLFF. The J gene is TRBJ1-4, the V gene TRBV5-1; 12 bases match TRBD1. Trimming at V came to 4 bases and at J to 8 bases, leaving 6 bases not matched to a gene. Germline loops: CDR1 SGHRS, CDR2 YFSETQ. The CDR3 loop spans 15 amino acids.